The present T cell receptor (beta chain) was sequenced within a study of blood T cells in healthy people across ages. The CDR3 spans 14 residues. Per the germline V gene, CDR1 is KGHSH and CDR2 is LQKENI. The junction had 4 bases not matched to a gene; V was cut back by 4 bases and J by 1 base. There are many counts of this clonotype. Its antigen is unidentified. Using a J-beta primer mix together with a sample-barcoded 5' primer, a second PCR was run for roughly 6 to 12 cycles. Each CDR3 protein is one row after TCRdb ran MiXCR on the 5' RACE reads. Of 750,000 to 950,000 distinct CDR3 sequences listed, 20% to 30% are singletons. The study, taken as a whole, reports: Donor CMV status was unknown, possibly confounding expanded clonotype changes.

These data were likewise used in another study, on T cells of mothers and their children.

Input material: blood. The clonotype comes from a boy aged 10-17 years in good health. The chain joins TRBV18 to TRBJ2-7, with TRBD1 matching 7 bases. CDR3: CASSRETGSYEQYF. The DNA of the CDR3 is TGTGCCAGCTCACGAGAGACAGGGTCCTACGAGCAGTACTTC. Variable domain in full (rest from reference TRBV18 and TRBJ2-7): NAGVMQNPRHLVRRRGQEARLRCSPMKGHSHVYWYRQLPEEGLKFMVYLQKENIIDESGMPKERFSAEFPKEGPSILRIQQVVRGDSAAYFCASSRETGSYEQYFGPGTRLTVT.